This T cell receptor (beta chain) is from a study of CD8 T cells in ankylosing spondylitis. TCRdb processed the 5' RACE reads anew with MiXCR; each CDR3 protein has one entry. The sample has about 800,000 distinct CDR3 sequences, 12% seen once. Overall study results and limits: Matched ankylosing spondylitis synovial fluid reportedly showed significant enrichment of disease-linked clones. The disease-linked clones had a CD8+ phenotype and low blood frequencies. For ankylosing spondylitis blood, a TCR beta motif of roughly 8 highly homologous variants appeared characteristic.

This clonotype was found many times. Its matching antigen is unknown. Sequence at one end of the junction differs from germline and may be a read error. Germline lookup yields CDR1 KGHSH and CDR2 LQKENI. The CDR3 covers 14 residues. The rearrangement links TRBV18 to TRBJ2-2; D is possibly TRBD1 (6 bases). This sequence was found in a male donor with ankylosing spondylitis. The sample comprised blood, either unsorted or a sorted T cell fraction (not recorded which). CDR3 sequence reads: CASSLDRNTGELFF. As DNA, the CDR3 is TGCGCCAGCAGCTTGGACAGGAACACCGGGGAGCTGTTTTTT.